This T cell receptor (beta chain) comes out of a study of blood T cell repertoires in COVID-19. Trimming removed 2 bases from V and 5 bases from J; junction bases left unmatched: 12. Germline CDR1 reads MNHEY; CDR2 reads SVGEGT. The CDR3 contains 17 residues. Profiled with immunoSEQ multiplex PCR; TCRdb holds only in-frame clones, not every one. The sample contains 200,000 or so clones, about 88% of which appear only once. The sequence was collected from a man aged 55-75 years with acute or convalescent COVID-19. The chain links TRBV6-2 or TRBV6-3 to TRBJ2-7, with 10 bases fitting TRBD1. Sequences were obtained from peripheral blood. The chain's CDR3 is CASSYPPATGGIHEQYF. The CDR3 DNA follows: TGTGCCAGCAGTTACCCCCCGGCGACAGGGGGCATCCACGAGCAGTACTTC.